This T cell receptor beta chain came from a study of blood T cell repertoires in COVID-19. Looking at the study overall: The United States, Italy and Spain were the sources of the acute and convalescent COVID-19 samples. The analysed material was cDNA or gDNA that came from T cells, B-cell-depleted T cells, or PBMCs.

A COVID-19 case was met by exposed participants within 2 weeks before study entry. TCRdb's table, derived via immunoSEQ multiplex PCR, lists solely in-frame clones and lacks some. The data show more than 150,000 clones, nearly 80% seen once. Unmatched junction bases numbered 14, after V lost 2 bases and J lost 1 base. Germline V gene lookup returns CDR1 SGHNT and CDR2 YYREEE (reference sequence). The CDR3 length is 19 residues. The source is a man aged 55 to 69 who had been exposed to COVID-19. The specimen sequenced was PBMCs or T cells enriched from blood (not recorded which). The chain recombines TRBV5-4 with TRBJ1-3; 8 bases align to TRBD1. CDR3 residues: CASSLKGGTGEFSGNTIYF. In DNA, the CDR3 is TGTGCCAGCAGCTTAAAGGGGGGGACAGGAGAATTTTCTGGAAACACCATATATTTT.